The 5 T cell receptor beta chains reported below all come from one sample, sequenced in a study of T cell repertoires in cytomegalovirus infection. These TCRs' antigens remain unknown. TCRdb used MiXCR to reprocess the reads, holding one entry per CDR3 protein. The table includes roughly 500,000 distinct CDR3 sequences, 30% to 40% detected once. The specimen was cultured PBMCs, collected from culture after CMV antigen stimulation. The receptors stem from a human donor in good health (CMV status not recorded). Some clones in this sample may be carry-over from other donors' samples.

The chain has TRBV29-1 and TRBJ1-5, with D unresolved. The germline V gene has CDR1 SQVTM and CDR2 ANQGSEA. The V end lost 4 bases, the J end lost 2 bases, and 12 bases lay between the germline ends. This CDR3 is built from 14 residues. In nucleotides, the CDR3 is TGCAGCGTTGGCGAGGCGTCGGGCAATCAGCCCCAGCATTTT. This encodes CSVGEASGNQPQHF.

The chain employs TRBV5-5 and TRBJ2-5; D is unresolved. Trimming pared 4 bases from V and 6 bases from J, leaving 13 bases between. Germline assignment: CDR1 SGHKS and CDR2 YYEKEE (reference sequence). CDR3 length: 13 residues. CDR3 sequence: CASSAPGRQTQYF. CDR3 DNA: TGTGCCAGCAGCGCCCCGGGCAGGCAGACCCAGTACTTC.

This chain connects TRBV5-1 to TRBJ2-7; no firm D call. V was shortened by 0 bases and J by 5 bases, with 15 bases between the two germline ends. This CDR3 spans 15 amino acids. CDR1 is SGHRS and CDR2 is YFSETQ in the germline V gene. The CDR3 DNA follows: TGCGCCAGCAGCTTGGGCGGCCTCCAATGGAACGAGCAGTACTTC. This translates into CASSLGGLQWNEQYF.

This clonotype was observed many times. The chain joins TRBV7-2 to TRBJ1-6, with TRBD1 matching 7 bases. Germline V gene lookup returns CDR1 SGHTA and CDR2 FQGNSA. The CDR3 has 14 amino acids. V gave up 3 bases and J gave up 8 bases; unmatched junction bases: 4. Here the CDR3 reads CASSLGQLYSPLHF. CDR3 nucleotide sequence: TGTGCCAGCAGCTTGGGACAGCTTTATTCACCCCTCCACTTT.

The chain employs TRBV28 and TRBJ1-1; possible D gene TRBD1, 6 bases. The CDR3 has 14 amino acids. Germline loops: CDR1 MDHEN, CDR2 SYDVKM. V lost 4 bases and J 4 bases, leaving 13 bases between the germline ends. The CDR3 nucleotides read TGTGCCAGCAGTTCAGGGGATGGGGGCACTGAAGCTTTCTTT. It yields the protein CASSSGDGGTEAFF.